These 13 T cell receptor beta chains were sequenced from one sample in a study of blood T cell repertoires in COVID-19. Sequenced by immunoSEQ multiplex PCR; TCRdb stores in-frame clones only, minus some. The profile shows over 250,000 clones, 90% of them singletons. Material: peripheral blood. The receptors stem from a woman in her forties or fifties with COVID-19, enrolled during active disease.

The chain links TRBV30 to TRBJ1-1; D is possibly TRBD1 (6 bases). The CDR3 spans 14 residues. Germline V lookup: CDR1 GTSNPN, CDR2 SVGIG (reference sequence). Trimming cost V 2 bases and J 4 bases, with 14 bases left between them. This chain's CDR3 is CAWSWTAPGTEAFF. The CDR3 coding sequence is TGTGCCTGGAGTTGGACAGCGCCGGGCACTGAAGCTTTCTTT. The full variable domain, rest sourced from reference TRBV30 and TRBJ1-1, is SQTIHQWPATLVQPVGSPLSLECTVEGTSNPNLYWYRQAAGRGLQLLFYSVGIGQISSEVPQNLSASRPQDRQFILSSKKLLLSDSGFYLCAWSWTAPGTEAFFGQGTRLTVV.

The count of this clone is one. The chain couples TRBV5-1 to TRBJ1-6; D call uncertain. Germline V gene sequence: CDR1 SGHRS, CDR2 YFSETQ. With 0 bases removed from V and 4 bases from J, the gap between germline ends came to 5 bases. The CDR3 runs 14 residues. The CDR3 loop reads CASSLGRYNSPLHF. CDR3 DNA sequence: TGCGCCAGCAGCTTGGGCAGGTATAATTCACCCCTCCACTTT.

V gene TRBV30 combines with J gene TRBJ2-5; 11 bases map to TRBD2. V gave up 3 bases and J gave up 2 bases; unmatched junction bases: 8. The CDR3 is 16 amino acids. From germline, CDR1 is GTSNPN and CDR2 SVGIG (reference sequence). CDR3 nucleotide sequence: TGTGCCTGGAGCGCCGGGCTAGCGGGAGGACAAGAGACCCAGTACTTC. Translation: CAWSAGLAGGQETQYF.

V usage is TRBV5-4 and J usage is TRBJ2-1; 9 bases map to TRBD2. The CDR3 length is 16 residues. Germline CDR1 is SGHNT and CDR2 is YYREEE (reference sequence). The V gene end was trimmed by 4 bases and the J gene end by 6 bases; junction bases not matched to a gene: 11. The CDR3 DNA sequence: TGTGCCAGCAGCCCTGGAGGCCTAGCGGGGACCAATGAGCAGTTCTTC. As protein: CASSPGGLAGTNEQFF.

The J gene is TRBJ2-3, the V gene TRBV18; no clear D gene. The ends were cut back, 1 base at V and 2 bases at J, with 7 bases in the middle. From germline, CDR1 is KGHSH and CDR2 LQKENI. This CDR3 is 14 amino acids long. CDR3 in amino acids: CASSPQENTDTQYF. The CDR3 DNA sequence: TGTGCCAGCTCACCACAAGAGAACACAGATACGCAGTATTTT.

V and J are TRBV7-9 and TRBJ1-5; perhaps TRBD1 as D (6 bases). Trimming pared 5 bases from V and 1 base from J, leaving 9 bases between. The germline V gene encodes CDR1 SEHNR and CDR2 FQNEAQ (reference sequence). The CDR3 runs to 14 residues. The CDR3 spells CASSMDRSNQPQHF. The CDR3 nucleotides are TGTGCCAGCAGCATGGACAGAAGCAATCAGCCCCAGCATTTT. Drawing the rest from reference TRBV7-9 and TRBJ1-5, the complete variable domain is DTGVSQNPRHKITKRGQNVTFRCDPISEHNRLYWYRQTLGQGPEFLTYFQNEAQLEKSRLLSDRFSAERPKGSFSTLEIQRTEQGDSAMYLCASSMDRSNQPQHFGDGTRLSIL.

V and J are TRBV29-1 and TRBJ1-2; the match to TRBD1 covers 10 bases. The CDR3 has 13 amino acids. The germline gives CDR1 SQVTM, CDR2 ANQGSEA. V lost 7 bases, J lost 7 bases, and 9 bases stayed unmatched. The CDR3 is CSGGDRGFSGYTF. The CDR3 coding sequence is TGCAGCGGGGGGGACAGGGGATTTTCTGGCTACACCTTC.

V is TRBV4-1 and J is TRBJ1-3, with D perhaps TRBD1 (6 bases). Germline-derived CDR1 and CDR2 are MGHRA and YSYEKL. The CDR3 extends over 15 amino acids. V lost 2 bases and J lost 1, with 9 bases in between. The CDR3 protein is CASSQSDRSGNTIYF. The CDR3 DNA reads TGCGCCAGCAGCCAAAGCGACAGGTCTGGAAACACCATATATTTT.

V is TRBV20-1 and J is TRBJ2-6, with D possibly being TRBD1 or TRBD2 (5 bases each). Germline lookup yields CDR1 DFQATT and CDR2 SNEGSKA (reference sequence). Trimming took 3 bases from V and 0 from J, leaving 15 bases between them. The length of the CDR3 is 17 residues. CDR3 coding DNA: TGCAGTGCTAGTGAGGGGCAGCTAAGCTCTGGGGCCAACGTCCTGACTTTC. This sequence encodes CSASEGQLSSGANVLTF.

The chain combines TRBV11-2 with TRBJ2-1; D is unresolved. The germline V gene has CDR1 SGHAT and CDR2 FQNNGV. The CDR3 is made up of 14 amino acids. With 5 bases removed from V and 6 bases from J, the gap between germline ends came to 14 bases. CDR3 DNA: TGTGCCAGCAGCCCCAATTTGTCAGGCAATGAGCAGTTCTTC. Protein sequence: CASSPNLSGNEQFF.

CDR3 nucleotides: TGCGCCAGCAGCTTGACCGGTCGTGAGTACGAGCAGTACTTC. The encoded protein is CASSLTGREYEQYF. The chain employs TRBV5-1 and TRBJ2-7; D unresolved. The CDR3 loop spans 14 amino acids. V dropped 1 base and J dropped 4 bases, with 12 bases sitting between them. Germline lookup yields CDR1 SGHRS and CDR2 YFSETQ.

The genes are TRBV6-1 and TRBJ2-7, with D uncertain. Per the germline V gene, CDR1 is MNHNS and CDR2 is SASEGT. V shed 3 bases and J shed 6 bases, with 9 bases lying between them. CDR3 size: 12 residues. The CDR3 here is CASSDRMAEQYF. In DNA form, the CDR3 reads TGTGCCAGCAGTGACAGGATGGCCGAGCAGTACTTC.

CDR3 sequence: CASRTGGEGRNIQYF. The CDR3 DNA reads as TGTGCCAGTAGGACAGGGGGCGAAGGGAGGAACATTCAGTACTTC. The V gene is TRBV19, the J gene TRBJ2-4, with 10 bases that match TRBD1. The J segment lost 7 bases and the V segment lost 6 bases, leaving 9 bases of the junction unmatched. The CDR3 covers 15 residues. Germline V lookup: CDR1 LNHDA, CDR2 SQIVND (reference sequence).